One and the same sample provided the 30 T cell receptor beta chains below, sequenced in a study of cytotoxic CD8 clonotypes in ibrutinib-treated CLL. Method: immunoSEQ multiplex PCR; TCRdb's copy keeps in-frame clones and lacks some. The sample shows 15,000 to 20,000 clones, roughly 80% of them seen only once. The starting material was PBMCs, obtained before ibrutinib treatment. The receptors come from a human donor with chronic lymphocytic leukemia.

This chain connects TRBV19 to TRBJ1-2; D may be TRBD1 (6 bases). V shed 4 bases and J shed 4 bases, with 13 bases lying between them. The CDR3 has 14 residues. CDR1 and CDR2 (germline): LNHDA, SQIVND (reference sequence). The chain's CDR3 is CASSTMDSAYGYTF. CDR3 bases: TGTGCCAGTAGTACCATGGACAGTGCCTATGGCTACACCTTC.

In this sample, this clone turned up once. The chain couples TRBV30 to TRBJ2-7, with 9 bases lining up with TRBD1. The ends lost 4 bases at V and 2 bases at J; junction bases unmatched: 3. Germline V gives CDR1 GTSNPN, CDR2 SVGIG (reference sequence). This CDR3 is built from 13 residues. The CDR3 sequence is CAWKDRGPYEQYF. CDR3 nucleotides: TGTGCCTGGAAGGACAGGGGCCCCTACGAGCAGTACTTC.

The gene calls are TRBV7-7 and TRBJ2-1, with TRBD2 identical over 13 bases. CDR3 length: 15 amino acids. V gave up 1 base and J gave up 7 bases; unmatched junction bases: 1. Germline V gives CDR1 SSHAT, CDR2 FNYEAQ (reference sequence). The CDR3: CASSLGTSGGNEQFF. CDR3 in DNA: TGTGCCAGCAGCTTAGGGACTAGCGGGGGTAATGAGCAGTTCTTC.

V and J are TRBV6-1 and TRBJ1-5, with 8 bases matching TRBD1. The V segment lost 8 bases and the J segment 6 bases; nucleotides outside the gene matches: 6. The CDR3 spans 13 residues. Germline V gives CDR1 MNHNS, CDR2 SASEGT. The CDR3 protein is CASGSDRAQPQHF. The CDR3 DNA reads TGTGCCAGCGGGTCGGACAGGGCTCAGCCCCAGCATTTT.

This chain connects TRBV19 to TRBJ1-1; 7 nucleotides agree with TRBD1. V dropped 6 bases and J dropped 6; count of bases not matched to a gene: 10. The CDR3 contains 14 residues. Germline V gives CDR1 LNHDA, CDR2 SQIVND (reference sequence). Here the CDR3 DNA reads TGTGCCAGTAGGGGGGGACAGCGTCTCTCTGAAGCTTTCTTT. Encoded protein: CASRGGQRLSEAFF.

CDR3 residues: CATIDRADTEAFF. DNA of the CDR3: TGTGCCACCATCGACAGGGCGGACACTGAAGCTTTCTTT. The chain couples TRBV5-8 to TRBJ1-1, with TRBD1 matching 7 bases. The J segment lost 3 bases and the V segment lost 9 bases, leaving 8 bases of the junction unmatched. From germline, CDR1 is SGHTS and CDR2 YDEGEE. This CDR3 spans 13 amino acids. Using reference TRBV5-8 and TRBJ1-1 for the parts outside the CDR3, the full variable domain is EAGVTQSPTHLIKTRGQQATLRCSPISGHTSVYWYQQALGLGLQFLLWYDEGEERNRGNFPPRFSGRQFPNYSSELNVNALELEDSALYLCATIDRADTEAFFGQGTRLTVV.

In regard to this clone: An end of the junction differs from the germline gene, which may be a read error. The J gene is TRBJ2-1, the V gene TRBV6-1, with D perhaps TRBD1 (6 bases). The V gene's germline CDR1 is MNHNS and CDR2 SASEGT. CDR3 size: 13 residues. In nucleotides, the CDR3 is TGTGCCAGCAGCGAAGTGGGGGCCGGTGAGCAGTTCTTC. As protein: CASSEVGAGEQFF.

The chain links TRBV7-3 to TRBJ2-3; a weak D match, TRBD1 (6 bases). The CDR3 extends over 14 amino acids. Germline loops: CDR1 SGHTA, CDR2 FQGTGA. V was clipped by 4 bases and J by 2 bases, with 10 bases between them. CDR3 in DNA: TGTGCCAGCAGCTCCGGGACATTCACAGATACGCAGTATTTT. Protein: CASSSGTFTDTQYF.

This chain joins TRBV2 and TRBJ1-2; tentatively, D is TRBD1 (6 bases). The V and J ends lost 7 bases and 1 base respectively, with 16 bases between them. This CDR3 is built from 15 residues. CDR1 and CDR2 from the germline V gene are SNHLY and FYNNEI. CDR3: CASNTQGQSNYGYTF. In DNA form, the CDR3 reads TGTGCCAGCAATACACAGGGCCAGAGTAACTATGGCTACACCTTC.

This chain links TRBV5-4 with TRBJ2-3; TRBD2 matches at 8 bases. This CDR3 is built from 14 residues. Trimming removed 4 bases from V and 4 bases from J; junction bases left unmatched: 5. CDR1 SGHNT and CDR2 YYREEE come from the germline V gene (reference sequence). This CDR3 reads CASSLGLAPDTQYF. The CDR3 nucleotides are TGTGCCAGCAGCCTAGGACTAGCCCCAGATACGCAGTATTTT.

This chain connects TRBV19 to TRBJ2-7; no reliable D call. This CDR3 is built from 13 residues. CDR1 is LNHDA, CDR2 SQIVND, per germline (reference sequence). Trimming removed 4 bases at V and 7 bases at J, with 14 bases between. The CDR3 DNA follows: TGTGCCAGTAGTAACCAGGATTCGGGTGAGCAGTACTTC. This encodes CASSNQDSGEQYF.

The genes are TRBV4-1 and TRBJ2-5; TRBD1 is a possible D gene (7 bases). The CDR3 length is 15 residues. The germline V gene encodes CDR1 MGHRA and CDR2 YSYEKL. V was trimmed by 5 bases and J by 3 bases, leaving 16 bases between them. CDR3 in DNA: TGCGCCAGCAGCTCTCCAGGGGGGTCCAAAGAGACCCAGTACTTC. Translating it yields CASSSPGGSKETQYF.

This chain uses TRBV11-3 with TRBJ1-2; a possible D gene is TRBD1 (6 bases). Per the germline V gene, CDR1 is SGHNT and CDR2 is YENEEA. V lost 7 bases, J lost 0 bases, and 12 bases lay in between. The CDR3 covers 14 residues. This CDR3 is CASTRTDPNYGYTF. DNA of the CDR3: TGTGCCAGCACCAGGACAGACCCTAACTATGGCTACACCTTC.

The chain is built from TRBV9 and TRBJ2-1, with TRBD1 identical over 8 bases. The CDR3 is 16 residues long. Germline CDR1 reads SGDLS; CDR2 reads YYNGEE. The ends lost 3 bases at V and 2 bases at J; junction bases unmatched: 7. CDR3 protein: CASSAGTGGPYNEQFF. The CDR3 DNA follows: TGTGCCAGCAGCGCCGGGACAGGAGGCCCCTACAATGAGCAGTTCTTC.

This clone showed up just a few times. The chain recombines TRBV27 with TRBJ2-7, with D perhaps matching TRBD2 (7 bases). This CDR3 has 15 amino acids. Trimming left V 1 base short and J 3 bases short, with 13 bases between. Germline-derived CDR1 and CDR2 are MNHEY and SMNVEV (reference sequence). The CDR3 loop is CASSLYGGGVYEQYF. CDR3 coding DNA: TGTGCCAGCAGTTTATATGGGGGGGGCGTCTACGAGCAGTACTTC.

The chain is built from TRBV5-4 and TRBJ2-1, with D perhaps matching TRBD2 (5 bases). Deletions cut 1 base from V and 8 bases from J, with 10 bases between. The CDR3 runs to 13 residues. The V gene's germline CDR1 is SGHNT and CDR2 YYREEE (reference sequence). For the CDR3, the DNA is TGTGCCAGCAGCTTGCGAGGGATGGATGAGCAGTTCTTC. Encoded protein: CASSLRGMDEQFF.

Only one count was recorded for this clone. The chain has TRBV5-6 and TRBJ1-1; unclear D gene. Germline CDR1 and CDR2: SGHDT and YYEEEE. Trimming removed 4 bases at V and 1 base at J, with 11 bases between. This CDR3 contains 14 residues. The chain's CDR3 is CASSLGLGNTEAFF. Here the CDR3 DNA reads TGTGCCAGCAGCCTTGGACTGGGGAACACTGAAGCTTTCTTT.

This rearrangement joins TRBV7-8 to TRBJ2-6; TRBD1 aligns across 9 bases. The CDR3 has 17 residues. Germline-derived CDR1 and CDR2 are SGHVS and FQNEAQ. J was trimmed by 3 bases and V by 1 base; bases with no gene match: 4. CDR3 sequence reads: CASSLEGQGDGANVLTF. The CDR3 DNA sequence: TGTGCCAGCAGCTTAGAGGGACAGGGAGATGGGGCCAACGTCCTGACTTTC.

The chain joins TRBV5-1 to TRBJ2-2; no reliable D call. The CDR3 is 15 amino acids. The V gene lost 1 base and the J gene lost 6 bases, with 13 bases spanning the gap. CDR1 is SGHRS and CDR2 is YFSETQ in the germline V gene. The CDR3 DNA is TGCGCCAGCAGCTTGCAGAATTTTGGACCCGGGGAGCTGTTTTTT. Its translation: CASSLQNFGPGELFF.

The chain links TRBV19 to TRBJ2-7; the match to TRBD2 covers 9 bases. CDR3 length equals 13 residues. Germline-derived CDR1 and CDR2 are LNHDA and SQIVND (reference sequence). V was clipped by 9 bases and J by 3 bases; unmatched bases: 6. CDR3 bases: TGTGCCAGCGGGACTAGCCCAGGCTACGAGCAGTACTTC. Protein product: CASGTSPGYEQYF. The whole variable domain, remainder taken from reference TRBV19 and TRBJ2-7, is DGGITQSPKYLFRKEGQNVTLSCEQNLNHDAMYWYRQDPGQGLRLIYYSQIVNDFQKGDIAEGYSVSREKKESFPLTVTSAQKNPTAFYLCASGTSPGYEQYFGPGTRLTVT.

The chain is built from TRBV5-1 and TRBJ1-1; 9 bases match TRBD1. The CDR3 is 13 residues long. Per germline, CDR1 SGHRS and CDR2 YFSETQ. J lost 6 bases, V lost 0 bases, and 0 bases had no gene match. The CDR3 DNA reads TGCGCCAGCAGCTTGGGACAGGGGGCTGAAGCTTTCTTT. Its protein is CASSLGQGAEAFF.

V is TRBV6-6 and J is TRBJ2-7, with D hard to call. This CDR3 region has 13 residues. The ends were cut back, 2 bases at V and 2 bases at J, with 7 bases in the middle. In germline, CDR1 is MNHNY, CDR2 SVGAGI (reference sequence). Written as DNA, the CDR3 is TGTGCCAGCAGTTACACAGAAACCTACGAGCAGTACTTC. Its protein is CASSYTETYEQYF.

This chain joins TRBV9 and TRBJ1-4; a possible D gene is TRBD1 (6 bases). V was shortened by 0 bases and J by 1 base, with 10 bases between the two germline ends. The CDR3 has 16 residues. Germline V CDR1 and CDR2: SGDLS, YYNGEE. The DNA for the CDR3 is TGTGCCAGCAGCGTAGACCAGGGGCGAACTAATGAAAAACTGTTTTTT. This gives the protein CASSVDQGRTNEKLFF.

The chain carries TRBV9 and TRBJ1-4, with a possible D match to TRBD1 (5 bases). The germline CDR1 and CDR2 sequences are SGDLS and YYNGEE. V was trimmed by 3 bases and J by 13 bases, leaving 16 bases between them. This CDR3 region has 13 residues. CDR3 sequence: CASSGLGSGGLFF. The CDR3 DNA reads as TGTGCCAGCAGCGGCCTTGGTTCCGGGGGACTGTTTTTT.

CDR3 in DNA: TGTGCCAGCAGCCGGGCAGGGGCCTACGAGCAGTACTTC. Translation gives CASSRAGAYEQYF. The rearrangement joins TRBV9 to TRBJ2-7; D may be TRBD1 (6 bases). Trimming removed 4 bases at V and 2 bases at J, with 10 bases between. The CDR3 has 13 amino acids. The germline V gene encodes CDR1 SGDLS and CDR2 YYNGEE.

V gene TRBV29-1 combines with J gene TRBJ1-2; 8 bases align to TRBD1. After removal of 2 bases from V and 3 bases from J, the junction contained 2 bases not matched to a gene. CDR1 is SQVTM, CDR2 ANQGSEA, per germline. CDR3 length: 13 residues. The CDR3 is CSVERDRYYGYTF. CDR3 DNA sequence: TGCAGCGTTGAACGGGACAGGTACTATGGCTACACCTTC.

This sequence joins TRBV29-1 and TRBJ2-1; D is unresolved. This CDR3 has 10 residues. Germline V gene lookup returns CDR1 SQVTM and CDR2 ANQGSEA. The ends were cut back, 6 bases at V and 4 bases at J, with 4 bases in the middle. CDR3 DNA: TGCAGCGTGGAATACAATGAGCAGTTCTTC. Translating gives CSVEYNEQFF.

V and J are TRBV4-1 and TRBJ2-3, with D uncertain. The germline V gene has CDR1 MGHRA and CDR2 YSYEKL. The CDR3 is 15 amino acids. V was shortened by 2 bases and J by 2 bases, with 11 bases between the two germline ends. This chain's CDR3 is CASSQISKPTDTQYF. CDR3 bases: TGCGCCAGCAGCCAAATCTCTAAACCCACAGATACGCAGTATTTT.

V gene TRBV7-2 combines with J gene TRBJ2-3; TRBD1 matches at 9 bases. The CDR3 consists of 18 residues. Germline values: CDR1 SGHTA, CDR2 FQGNSA. V gave up 4 bases and J gave up 2 bases; unmatched junction bases: 13. The DNA for the CDR3 is TGTGCCAGCAGCTCGGGGACAGGGTTCGGGAGGTTCACAGATACGCAGTATTTT. Amino acid sequence: CASSSGTGFGRFTDTQYF.

The DNA for the CDR3 is TGTGCCAGCAGCCCCGGCCGGGACAGGGGGCCTAGGGAGACCCAGTACTTC. Amino acid sequence: CASSPGRDRGPRETQYF. The V and J genes are TRBV14 and TRBJ2-5, with TRBD1 matching over 12 bases. The germline gives CDR1 SGHDN, CDR2 FVKESK. The CDR3 totals 17 residues. V lost 4 bases to trimming and J lost 5 bases; unmatched junction nucleotides: 11.